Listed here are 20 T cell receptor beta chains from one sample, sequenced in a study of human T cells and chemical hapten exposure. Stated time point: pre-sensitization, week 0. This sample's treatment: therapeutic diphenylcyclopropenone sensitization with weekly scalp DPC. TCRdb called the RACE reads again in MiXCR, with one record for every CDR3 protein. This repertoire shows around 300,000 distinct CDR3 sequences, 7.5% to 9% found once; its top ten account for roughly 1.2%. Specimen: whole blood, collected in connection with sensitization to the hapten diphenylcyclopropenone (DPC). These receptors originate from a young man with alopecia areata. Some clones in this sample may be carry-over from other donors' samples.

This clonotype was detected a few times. This CDR3 reads CATSIWQTNQPQHF. CDR3 in DNA: TGTGCCACCAGCATTTGGCAGACCAATCAGCCCCAGCATTTT. V is TRBV15 and J is TRBJ1-5; D remains unclear. Trimming shortened V by 4 bases and J by 3 bases, and 10 bases separated the two germline ends. This CDR3 has 14 residues. CDR1 and CDR2 (germline): LNHNV, YYDKDF (reference sequence).

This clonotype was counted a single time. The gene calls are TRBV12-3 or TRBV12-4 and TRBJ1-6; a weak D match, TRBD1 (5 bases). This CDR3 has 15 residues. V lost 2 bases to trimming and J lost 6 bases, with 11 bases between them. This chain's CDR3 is CASSLWGSTNSPLHF. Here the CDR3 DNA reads TGTGCCAGCAGTTTATGGGGCAGTACTAATTCACCCCTCCACTTT.

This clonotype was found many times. The CDR3 DNA reads TGCGCCAGCAGCTTGGTTGGACAGCCAAACACTGAAGCTTTCTTT. Translated, it gives CASSLVGQPNTEAFF. This chain connects TRBV5-1 to TRBJ1-1; tentatively, D is TRBD1 (6 bases). The CDR3 runs to 15 residues. The V end lost 0 bases, the J end lost 2 bases, and 11 bases lay between the germline ends. Germline loops: CDR1 SGHRS, CDR2 YFSETQ.

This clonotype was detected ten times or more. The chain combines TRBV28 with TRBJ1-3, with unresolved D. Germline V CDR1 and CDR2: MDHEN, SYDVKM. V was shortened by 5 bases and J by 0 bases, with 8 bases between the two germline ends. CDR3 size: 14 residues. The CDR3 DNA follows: TGTGCCAGCAGTAAACAGCTCTCTGGAAACACCATATATTTT. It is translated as CASSKQLSGNTIYF.

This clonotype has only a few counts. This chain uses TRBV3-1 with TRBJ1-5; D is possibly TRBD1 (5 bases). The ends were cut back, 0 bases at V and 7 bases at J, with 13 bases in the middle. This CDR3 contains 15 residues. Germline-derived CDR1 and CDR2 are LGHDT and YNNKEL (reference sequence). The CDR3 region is CASSQDPGADQPQHF. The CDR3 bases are TGTGCCAGCAGCCAAGATCCCGGGGCCGACCAGCCCCAGCATTTT.

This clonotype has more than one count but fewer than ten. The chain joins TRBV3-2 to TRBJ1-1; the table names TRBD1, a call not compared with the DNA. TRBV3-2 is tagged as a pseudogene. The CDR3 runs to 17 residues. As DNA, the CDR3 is TGTGCCAGCAGCCTTTACAGGGAAGCCCACGAGGACACTGAAGCTTTCTTT. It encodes CASSLYREAHEDTEAFF.

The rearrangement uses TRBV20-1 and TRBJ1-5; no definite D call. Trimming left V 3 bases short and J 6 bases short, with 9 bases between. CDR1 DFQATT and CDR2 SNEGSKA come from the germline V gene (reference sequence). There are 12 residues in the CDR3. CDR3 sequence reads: CSASIMGQPQHF. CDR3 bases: TGCAGTGCTAGCATCATGGGTCAGCCCCAGCATTTT.

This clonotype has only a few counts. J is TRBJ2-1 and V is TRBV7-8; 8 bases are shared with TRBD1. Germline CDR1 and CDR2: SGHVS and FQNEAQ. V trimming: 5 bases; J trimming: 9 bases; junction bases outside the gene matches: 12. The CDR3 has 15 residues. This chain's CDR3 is CASSKGTGNLGEQFF. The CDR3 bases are TGTGCCAGCAGCAAGGGGACAGGAAATCTTGGTGAGCAGTTCTTC.

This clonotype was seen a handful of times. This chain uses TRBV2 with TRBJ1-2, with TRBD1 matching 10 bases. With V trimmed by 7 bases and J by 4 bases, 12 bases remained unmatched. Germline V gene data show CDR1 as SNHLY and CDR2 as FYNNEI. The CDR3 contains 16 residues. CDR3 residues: CASTSLTGGVGYGYTF. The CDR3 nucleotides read TGTGCCAGCACCAGCCTGACAGGGGGCGTCGGCTATGGCTACACCTTC.

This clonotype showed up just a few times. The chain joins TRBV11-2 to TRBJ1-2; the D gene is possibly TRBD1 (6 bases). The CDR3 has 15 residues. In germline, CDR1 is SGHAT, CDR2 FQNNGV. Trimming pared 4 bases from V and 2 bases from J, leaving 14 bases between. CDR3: CASSSIRDTNYGYTF. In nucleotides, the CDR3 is TGTGCCAGCAGCTCCATTCGGGACACCAACTATGGCTACACCTTC.

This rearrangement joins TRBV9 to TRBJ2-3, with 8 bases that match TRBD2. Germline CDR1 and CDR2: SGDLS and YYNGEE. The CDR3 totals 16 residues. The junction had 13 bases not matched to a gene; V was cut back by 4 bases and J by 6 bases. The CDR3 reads CASSPTSPGGSDTQYF. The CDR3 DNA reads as TGTGCCAGCAGCCCGACTAGCCCGGGGGGGTCGGATACGCAGTATTTT.

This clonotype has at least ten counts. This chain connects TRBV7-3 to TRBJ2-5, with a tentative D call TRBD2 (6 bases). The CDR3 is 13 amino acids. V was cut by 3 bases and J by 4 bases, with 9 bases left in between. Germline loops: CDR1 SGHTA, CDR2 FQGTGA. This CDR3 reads CASSFQGGETQYF. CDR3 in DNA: TGTGCCAGCAGCTTTCAGGGAGGAGAGACCCAGTACTTC.

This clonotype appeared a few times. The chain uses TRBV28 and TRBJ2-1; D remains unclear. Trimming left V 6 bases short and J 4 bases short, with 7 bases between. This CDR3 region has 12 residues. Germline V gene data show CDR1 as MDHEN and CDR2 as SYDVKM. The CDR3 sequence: CASSPIYNEQFF. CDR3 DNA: TGTGCCAGCAGCCCAATATACAATGAGCAGTTCTTC.

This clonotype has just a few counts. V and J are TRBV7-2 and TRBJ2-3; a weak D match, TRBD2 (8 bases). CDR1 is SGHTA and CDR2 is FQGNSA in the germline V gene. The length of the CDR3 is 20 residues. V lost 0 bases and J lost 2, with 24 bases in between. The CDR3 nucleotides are TGTGCCAGCAGCTTAGCGAGGGGGCTAGCGGGCTGGAGAGCCACAGATACGCAGTATTTT. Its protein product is CASSLARGLAGWRATDTQYF.

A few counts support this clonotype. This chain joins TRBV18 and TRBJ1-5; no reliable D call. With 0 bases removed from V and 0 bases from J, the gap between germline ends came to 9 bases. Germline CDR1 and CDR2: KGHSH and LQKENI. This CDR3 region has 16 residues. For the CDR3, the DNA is TGTGCCAGCTCACCACCGGGGATTTCTAGCAATCAGCCCCAGCATTTT. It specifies CASSPPGISSNQPQHF.

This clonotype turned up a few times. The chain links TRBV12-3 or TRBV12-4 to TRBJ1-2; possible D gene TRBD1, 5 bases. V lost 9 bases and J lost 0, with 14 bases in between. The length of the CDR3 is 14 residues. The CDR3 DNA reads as TGTGCCAGTTCACATGGAGGGGCTAACTATGGCTACACCTTC. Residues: CASSHGGANYGYTF.

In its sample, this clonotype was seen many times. DNA of the CDR3: TGTGCCAGCAGCGTAACAGGGATATTATCCGGGGAGCTGTTTTTT. Its translation is CASSVTGILSGELFF. This sequence joins TRBV9 and TRBJ2-2; TRBD1 is a possible D gene (6 bases). The germline V gene has CDR1 SGDLS and CDR2 YYNGEE. Trimming stripped 1 base from V and 6 bases from J, with 13 bases between. This CDR3 has 15 residues.

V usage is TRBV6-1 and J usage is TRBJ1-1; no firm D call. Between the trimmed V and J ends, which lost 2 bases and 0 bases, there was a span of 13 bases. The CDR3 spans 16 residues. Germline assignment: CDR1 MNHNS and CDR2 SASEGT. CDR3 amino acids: CASSEFYGEVNTEAFF. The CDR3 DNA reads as TGTGCCAGCAGTGAATTCTACGGAGAAGTGAACACTGAAGCTTTCTTT.

CDR3 in DNA: TGTGCCACCAGTGCCCCCGGCGGAGCGCTTAACGAGCAGTACTTC. Residues: CATSAPGGALNEQYF. This sequence joins TRBV24-1 and TRBJ2-7; unclear D gene. Per the germline V gene, CDR1 is KGHDR and CDR2 is SFDVKD. V was cut by 5 bases and J by 5 bases, with 18 bases left in between. This CDR3 is 15 amino acids long.

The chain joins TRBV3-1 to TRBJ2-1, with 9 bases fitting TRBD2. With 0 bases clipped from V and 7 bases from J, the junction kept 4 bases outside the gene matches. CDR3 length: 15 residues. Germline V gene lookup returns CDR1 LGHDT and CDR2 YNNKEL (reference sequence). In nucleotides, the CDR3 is TGTGCCAGCAGCCAAGAGGTAGCGGGGGAGAATGAGCAGTTCTTC. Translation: CASSQEVAGENEQFF.